Listed below are T cell receptor beta chains from one sample, sequenced in a study of blood T cell repertoires in COVID-19. Data came from immunoSEQ multiplex PCR; TCRdb stores just in-frame clones and leaves some out. Of about 220,000 clones in the sample, about 85% were seen once. Sequences were obtained from peripheral blood. The source of these receptors is a man aged 45 to 65 who had recovered from COVID-19. Each CDR3 is given without its conserved first and last residue.

V gene	J gene	CDR3 length	CDR3 protein
TRBV7-8	TRBJ1-1	12	ASSKWTENTEAF
TRBV10-1	TRBJ1-6	11	ASSPDTGSPLH
TRBV15	TRBJ2-1	14	ATSRVELAGVNEQF
TRBV5-6	TRBJ2-7	13	ASSLLGTSGYEQY
TRBV5-1	TRBJ2-1	13	ASSLTSGAYNEQF
TRBV19	TRBJ2-7	11	ASSINRAYEQY
TRBV6-4	TRBJ2-2	13	ASSPSGGNTGELF
TRBV19	TRBJ2-7	16	ASSADRGPSGSVREQY
TRBV30	TRBJ2-2	13	AWRKRGMDTGELF
TRBV6-5	TRBJ1-6	13	ASRFDRGRNSPLH
TRBV28	TRBJ2-2	12	ASSSGGPTGELF
TRBV28	TRBJ2-1	14	ASSLLGTGEYNEQF
TRBV6-5	TRBJ1-2	14	ASSSGTVPPNYGYT
TRBV7-8	TRBJ1-5	13	ASSPQLHSNQPQH
TRBV28	TRBJ2-7	13	ASSLKTSGSYEQY
TRBV28	TRBJ2-7	12	ASSIHGSSYEQY
TRBV6-6	TRBJ1-2	12	ASSPADGFYGYT
TRBV6-5	TRBJ2-7	10	ASRVKEYEQY
TRBV2	TRBJ2-3	14	ASSLGLAGVVDTQY
TRBV6-5	TRBJ2-1	13	ASSQSPSGRNEQF
TRBV14	TRBJ2-7	12	ASSQGLQGYEQY
TRBV3-1/TRBV3-2	TRBJ2-3	14	ASSQRGLGITDTQY
TRBV30	TRBJ2-3	13	AWSPGLAGVDTQY
TRBV27	TRBJ2-1	15	ASSSPGLASMHNEQF
TRBV11-2	TRBJ1-2	13	ASSLEGRGAYGYT
TRBV21-1	TRBJ1-2	13	ASKSRETFDYGYT
TRBV28	TRBJ2-2	14	ASSLWGRKNTGELF
TRBV3-1/TRBV3-2	TRBJ1-6	13	ASSQRQSYNSPLH
TRBV27	TRBJ2-2	13	ASRLVAGAVGELF
TRBV14	TRBJ2-7	19	ASSQGIGASGNIRETYEQY
TRBV19	TRBJ2-2	12	ASNQQREFGELF
TRBV3-1/TRBV3-2	TRBJ2-6	13	ASSHALLEANVLT
TRBV5-8	TRBJ1-1	13	ASSFDIGQNTEAF
TRBV19	TRBJ1-1	13	ASLTPGRGNTEAF
TRBV28	TRBJ1-3	12	ASTTGGRGNTIY
TRBV29-1	TRBJ2-7	13	SVEERRRASYEQY
TRBV19	TRBJ2-2	15	ASTQPMGQGASGELF
TRBV11-2	TRBJ2-1	16	ASSLDGTGVSSYNEQF
TRBV27	TRBJ1-1	15	ASSSPTGQGIHTEAF
TRBV27	TRBJ2-7	14	ASSLSTGHSSYEQY
TRBV7-9	TRBJ2-1	11	ASSLPSRGEQF
TRBV28	TRBJ2-3	13	ASSPHEGRTDTQY
TRBV7-2	TRBJ2-7	12	ASNLQGYEYEQY
TRBV28	TRBJ1-4	11	ASSLGRDEKLF
TRBV6-5	TRBJ2-1	13	ASRPTSGSYNEQF
TRBV30	TRBJ2-2	13	AWRGASFRIGELF
TRBV5-6	TRBJ2-5	14	ASSLELAGGGQTQY
TRBV27	TRBJ2-1	18	ASSRGQGRTSGTLYNEQF
TRBV5-6	TRBJ2-1	13	ASSRSRGPYNEQF